The table lists the clone carrying this T cell receptor beta chain with a few counts. Per the study methods: Amplifying reference gene primers gave estimates of nucleated cell counts. Produced via immunoSEQ multiplex PCR; TCRdb's table is partial and in-frame only. V and J calls and clone size come straight from that table; D and trimming were deduced from the DNA. The table includes 250,000 to 300,000 clones, about 87% detected once. Patients from Seattle were sampled longitudinally, starting during active infection. V dropped 1 base and J dropped 3 bases, with 10 bases sitting between them. Germline lookup yields CDR1 SGHDT and CDR2 YYEEEE. The CDR3 has 15 residues. These data come from a study of blood T cell repertoires in COVID-19. Looking at the study overall: Spain, Italy and the United States supplied samples that represented acute and convalescent COVID-19. Sources were T cells, B-cell-depleted T cells, or PBMCs; the material itself was cDNA or gDNA.

Sequencing used peripheral blood. The sequence derives from a woman in her seventies with COVID-19, enrolled during active disease. V and J are TRBV5-6 and TRBJ2-2; a weak D match, TRBD1 (6 bases). CDR3 sequence: CASSLWGLYTGELFF. In nucleotides, the CDR3 is TGTGCCAGCAGCTTGTGGGGGCTTTACACCGGGGAGCTGTTTTTT.